This passage covers 10 T cell receptor beta chains from one sample sequenced in a study of technical replicates of blood from four donors. Profiled with immunoSEQ multiplex PCR; TCRdb holds only in-frame clones, not every one. Of about 83,000 clones in the sample, 94% were seen once. Specimen: T cells isolated from PBMCs. The origin of the receptors is a human donor in good health.

This chain links TRBV18 with TRBJ1-1; TRBD1 matches at 7 bases. The V gene's germline CDR1 is KGHSH and CDR2 LQKENI. With 4 bases clipped from V and 0 bases from J, the junction kept 5 bases outside the gene matches. The CDR3 totals 15 residues. This CDR3 is CASSRSQGMNTEAFF. The CDR3 DNA reads as TGTGCCAGCTCACGATCACAGGGGATGAACACTGAAGCTTTCTTT.

V gene TRBV7-9 combines with J gene TRBJ2-5, with D perhaps TRBD2 (6 bases). V gave up 7 bases and J gave up 0 bases, with 12 bases separating them. The CDR3 is made up of 14 amino acids. From germline, CDR1 is SEHNR and CDR2 FQNEAQ (reference sequence). CDR3 nucleotide sequence: TGTGCCAGCACCACCGCTAGCGACCAAGAGACCCAGTACTTC. Residues: CASTTASDQETQYF.

The rearrangement links TRBV6-1 to TRBJ1-2, with D possibly being TRBD1 (5 bases). Germline values: CDR1 MNHNS, CDR2 SASEGT. This CDR3 is built from 12 residues. Trimming shortened V by 2 bases and J by 4 bases, and 5 bases separated the two germline ends. The CDR3 loop reads CASSETGYGYTF. The CDR3 nucleotides are TGTGCCAGCAGTGAAACAGGCTATGGCTACACCTTC.

The CDR3 nucleotides are TGCAGCGTTGGGGGACAGGGTTATGGGTTAGATACGCAGTATTTT. Translated: CSVGGQGYGLDTQYF. The chain joins TRBV29-1 to TRBJ2-3; 9 bases match TRBD1. This CDR3 has 15 residues. Trimming cost V 4 bases and J 5 bases; bases outside gene matches: 10. The V gene's germline CDR1 is SQVTM and CDR2 ANQGSEA.

The rearrangement uses TRBV6-1 and TRBJ2-2; a weak D match, TRBD1 (5 bases). The germline gives CDR1 MNHNS, CDR2 SASEGT. This CDR3 is built from 14 residues. V was cut by 8 bases and J by 5 bases, with 15 bases left in between. Written as DNA, the CDR3 is TGTGCCAGCTTGGACACCGACCAAACCGGGGAGCTGTTTTTT. Translation gives CASLDTDQTGELFF.

The rearrangement uses TRBV6-6 and TRBJ2-7; 12 nucleotides align to TRBD2. The V gene end was trimmed by 0 bases and the J gene end by 5 bases; junction bases not matched to a gene: 5. This CDR3 region has 16 residues. The germline V gene encodes CDR1 MNHNY and CDR2 SVGAGI (reference sequence). This CDR3 reads CASSYSRLAGAHEQYF. The CDR3 nucleotides are TGTGCCAGCAGTTACTCGAGACTAGCGGGGGCCCACGAGCAGTACTTC.

V and J are TRBV7-6 and TRBJ1-3; TRBD1 might be the D (6 bases). The CDR3 has 15 residues. Germline V gives CDR1 SGHVS, CDR2 FNYEAQ. Trimming left V 0 bases short and J 3 bases short, with 9 bases between. The CDR3 sequence: CASSLAAGDGNTIYF. For the CDR3, the DNA is TGTGCCAGCAGCTTAGCTGCAGGGGATGGAAACACCATATATTTT.

The CDR3 sequence: CASSLGEFPYNEQFF. The CDR3 DNA follows: TGTGCCAGCAGTTTAGGGGAGTTCCCTTACAATGAGCAGTTCTTC. This chain uses TRBV27 with TRBJ2-1, with D tentatively TRBD2 (5 bases). V lost 2 bases to trimming and J lost 4 bases, with 12 bases between them. Per the germline V gene, CDR1 is MNHEY and CDR2 is SMNVEV (reference sequence). The CDR3 has 15 amino acids.

The CDR3 spells CASSLDRAASGGAGHEQFF. For the CDR3, the DNA is TGTGCCAGCAGCTTAGATAGGGCCGCTAGCGGGGGGGCAGGGCATGAGCAGTTCTTC. The chain uses TRBV11-2 and TRBJ2-1, with 12 bases lining up with TRBD2. Germline CDR1 is SGHAT and CDR2 is FQNNGV. CDR3 length: 19 amino acids. Trimming took 0 bases from V and 8 from J; bases not matched to a gene: 14. The full variable domain, with the rest looked up from reference TRBV11-2 and TRBJ2-1, is EAGVAQSPRYKIIEKRQSVAFWCNPISGHATLYWYQQILGQGPKLLIQFQNNGVVDDSQLPKDRFSAERLKGVDSTLKIQPAKLEDSAVYLCASSLDRAASGGAGHEQFFGPGTRLTVL.

This clone occurred once. This rearrangement joins TRBV14 to TRBJ2-7; 8 bases align to TRBD2. CDR1 is SGHDN and CDR2 is FVKESK in the germline V gene. The length of the CDR3 is 14 residues. V dropped 4 bases and J dropped 4; count of bases not matched to a gene: 6. CDR3 protein: CASSLAGTKYEQYF. The CDR3 region has the DNA TGTGCCAGCAGCCTAGCGGGAACCAAGTACGAGCAGTACTTC. Looking up the rest from reference TRBV14 and TRBJ2-7 gives the full variable domain: EAGVTQFPSHSVIEKGQTVTLRCDPISGHDNLYWYRRVMGKEIKFLLHFVKESKQDESGMPNNRFLAERTGGTYSTLKVQPAELEDSGVYFCASSLAGTKYEQYFGPGTRLTVT.